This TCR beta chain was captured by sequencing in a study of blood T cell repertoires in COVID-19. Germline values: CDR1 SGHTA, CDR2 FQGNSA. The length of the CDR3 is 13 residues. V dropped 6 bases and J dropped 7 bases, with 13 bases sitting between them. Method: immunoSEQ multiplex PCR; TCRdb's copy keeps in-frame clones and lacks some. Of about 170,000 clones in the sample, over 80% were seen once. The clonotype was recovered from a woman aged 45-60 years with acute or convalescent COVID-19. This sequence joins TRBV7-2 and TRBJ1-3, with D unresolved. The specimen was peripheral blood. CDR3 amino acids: CASSSYPFNTIYF. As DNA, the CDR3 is TGTGCCAGCAGTTCCTATCCTTTCAACACCATATATTTT.